This record looks at one TCR beta chain sequence and its context. One end of the junction is discordant with germline, which a read error may explain. Germline values: CDR1 MNHNY, CDR2 SVGAGI (reference sequence). This CDR3 is 16 amino acids long. Next came a second PCR, run for about 7 to 12 cycles, which used a sample-barcoded 5' primer along with a J-beta primer mix. TCRdb itself ran the 5' RACE reads through MiXCR, one entry per CDR3 protein. Of more than 1.4 million distinct CDR3 sequences listed, around 39% are singletons. This specimen comes from a study of blood T cells in healthy people across ages.

The J gene is TRBJ1-2, the V gene TRBV6-6; D is unclear. Input material: blood. The clonotype comes from a woman under 30 in good health. CDR3 sequence reads: CAGGARGQVASDGCTF. The CDR3 DNA is TGTGCCGGCGGAGCCCGCGGGCAAGTTGCTTCAGACGGCTGCACCTTC.